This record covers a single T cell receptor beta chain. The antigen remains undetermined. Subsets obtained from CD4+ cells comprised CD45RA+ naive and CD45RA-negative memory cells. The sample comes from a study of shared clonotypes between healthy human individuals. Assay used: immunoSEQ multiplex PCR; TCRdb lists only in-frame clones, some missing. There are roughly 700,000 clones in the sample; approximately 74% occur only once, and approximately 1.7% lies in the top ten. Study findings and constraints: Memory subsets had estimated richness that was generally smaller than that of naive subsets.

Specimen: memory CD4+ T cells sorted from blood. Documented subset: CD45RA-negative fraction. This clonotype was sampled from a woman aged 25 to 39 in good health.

CDR3 nucleotide sequence: TGTGCCAGCAAAACTAGCGGGAATGAGCAGTTCTTC. Amino acid sequence: CASKTSGNEQFF. V and J are TRBV5-5 and TRBJ2-1, with TRBD2 identical over 9 bases. The CDR3 has 12 residues. After removal of 6 bases from V and 7 bases from J, the junction contained 2 bases not matched to a gene. The V gene's germline CDR1 is SGHKS and CDR2 YYEKEE (reference sequence).